These 6 T cell receptor beta chains were sequenced from one sample in a study of blood T cells in healthy people across ages. The second PCR ran roughly 6 to 11 cycles with a sample-barcoded 5' primer and J-beta primers. One entry per CDR3 protein, called by TCRdb with MiXCR from the 5' RACE reads. The profile shows 1.4 million to 1.5 million distinct CDR3 sequences, 40% to 50% of them singletons. The specimen was blood. Every receptor here comes from a woman aged 18 to 35 in good health.

The rearrangement joins TRBV6-2 or TRBV6-3 to TRBJ1-4; D not resolved. The CDR3 extends over 12 amino acids. The V and J ends lost 4 bases and 0 bases respectively, with 0 bases between them. CDR1 is MNHEY, CDR2 SVGEGT, per germline. CDR3 sequence (DNA): TGTGCCAGCAGTTCAACTAATGAAAAACTGTTTTTT. Translated, it gives CASSSTNEKLFF.

This rearrangement joins TRBV14 to TRBJ2-7, with 9 bases identical to TRBD1. Germline CDR1 reads SGHDN; CDR2 reads FVKESK. V lost 0 bases and J lost 3; bases outside the gene matches: 9. This CDR3 has 17 amino acids. CDR3: CASSQESWDRVHYEQYF. In nucleotides, the CDR3 is TGTGCCAGCAGCCAAGAAAGTTGGGACAGGGTACACTACGAGCAGTACTTC.

This clonotype was seen once. The chain carries TRBV27 and TRBJ2-3; no clear D gene. Germline V gene lookup returns CDR1 MNHEY and CDR2 SMNVEV (reference sequence). This CDR3 has 16 residues. Trimming took 7 bases from V and 0 from J, leaving 17 bases between them. The CDR3 here is CASTMEYVGSTDTQYF. CDR3 sequence (DNA): TGTGCCAGCACCATGGAATATGTCGGGAGCACAGATACGCAGTATTTT.

This clonotype showed up just a few times. This chain links TRBV10-3 with TRBJ1-6; no reliable D call. The CDR3 length is 14 residues. V was shortened by 2 bases and J by 6 bases, with 8 bases between the two germline ends. Germline V lookup: CDR1 ENHRY, CDR2 SYGVKD. The CDR3 is CAISEAGLNSPLHF. CDR3 DNA: TGTGCCATCAGTGAGGCAGGCCTTAATTCACCCCTCCACTTT.

A few counts support this clonotype. The chain employs TRBV2 and TRBJ2-5; 10 bases are a match to TRBD1. This CDR3 has 12 residues. J gave up 12 bases and V 5 bases, and 6 bases lay outside the gene matches. Germline V gene data show CDR1 as SNHLY and CDR2 as FYNNEI. CDR3 coding DNA: TGTGCCAGCAGTCGAGACAGGGGGCTGGAGTACTTC. Its translation: CASSRDRGLEYF.

This clonotype was picked up a small number of times. V gene TRBV5-1 combines with J gene TRBJ2-7, with TRBD2 identical over 15 bases. The CDR3 runs 19 residues. CDR1 is SGHRS and CDR2 is YFSETQ in the germline V gene. V gave up 1 base and J gave up 3 bases; unmatched junction bases: 11. The CDR3 coding sequence is TGCGCCAGCAGCTTGAGGGAATCGGGACTAGCGGGAGGAAGCTACGAGCAGTACTTC. It is translated as CASSLRESGLAGGSYEQYF.